These 15 T cell receptor beta chains originate from one sample sequenced in a study of blood T cell repertoires in COVID-19. Method: immunoSEQ multiplex PCR; TCRdb's copy keeps in-frame clones and lacks some. The sample lists about 350,000 clones; 80% to 90% were seen once. Source material: peripheral blood. The receptors come from a woman aged 50 to 65 with COVID-19, enrolled during active disease.

The CDR3 DNA reads as TGTGCCAGCAGCTTGGCGGGGGGGGCGCAGGCTGAAGCTTTCTTT. This sequence encodes CASSLAGGAQAEAFF. The chain links TRBV5-4 to TRBJ1-1, with a weak D call TRBD1 (6 bases). CDR3 length: 15 amino acids. V lost 0 bases, J lost 6 bases, and 15 bases lay in between. The germline V gene encodes CDR1 SGHNT and CDR2 YYREEE (reference sequence).

The rearrangement joins TRBV5-1 to TRBJ2-7; TRBD1 might be the D (5 bases). Between the trimmed V and J ends, which lost 0 bases and 3 bases, there was a span of 7 bases. Per the germline V gene, CDR1 is SGHRS and CDR2 is YFSETQ. There are 13 residues in the CDR3. In DNA form, the CDR3 reads TGCGCCAGCAGCTTGGGGGGCCTCTACGAGCAGTACTTC. Its protein product is CASSLGGLYEQYF.

The J gene is TRBJ2-7, the V gene TRBV5-1; 8 nucleotides line up with TRBD1. The V segment lost 0 bases and the J segment 4 bases; nucleotides outside the gene matches: 6. The germline V gene encodes CDR1 SGHRS and CDR2 YFSETQ. The CDR3 consists of 15 residues. The CDR3 DNA follows: TGCGCCAGCAGCTTGGACCTGGGACAGGAATACGAGCAGTACTTC. This translates into CASSLDLGQEYEQYF.

This rearrangement joins TRBV6-5 to TRBJ2-5, with D maybe TRBD2 (5 bases). This CDR3 contains 14 residues. CDR1 is MNHEY, CDR2 SVGAGI, per germline. With 7 bases removed from V and 6 bases from J, the gap between germline ends came to 18 bases. CDR3 in DNA: TGTGCCAGCAAAGAGGGTGGGTCATTCCAGACCCAGTACTTC. Its protein is CASKEGGSFQTQYF.

The V call is TRBV9, the J call TRBJ1-5, with 7 bases matching TRBD1. The CDR3 is made up of 16 amino acids. J lost 1 base, V lost 3 bases, and 7 bases had no gene match. CDR1 and CDR2 from the germline V gene are SGDLS and YYNGEE. The CDR3 loop reads CASSDIDRVSNQPQHF. The CDR3 nucleotides are TGTGCCAGCAGCGATATTGACAGGGTAAGCAATCAGCCCCAGCATTTT.

This clone appeared a single time. The rearrangement links TRBV9 to TRBJ2-7, with TRBD2 identical over 9 bases. With V trimmed by 2 bases and J by 4 bases, 13 bases remained unmatched. The germline V gene encodes CDR1 SGDLS and CDR2 YYNGEE. The CDR3 spans 17 residues. CDR3 in DNA: TGTGCCAGCAGCGTGGGGGGGTCTAGCGGGATGGCGTACGAGCAGTACTTC. Protein product: CASSVGGSSGMAYEQYF.

The chain is built from TRBV7-9 and TRBJ2-1; D gene ambiguous. V was trimmed by 4 bases and J by 7 bases, leaving 14 bases between them. Germline V gene data show CDR1 as SEHNR and CDR2 as FQNEAQ (reference sequence). The CDR3 covers 14 residues. CDR3 DNA sequence: TGTGCCAGCAGCTCCGGCCCCGTCGGGAATGAGCAGTTCTTC. It encodes CASSSGPVGNEQFF. The full variable domain, in which reference TRBV7-9 and TRBJ2-1 provide the parts outside the CDR3, is DTGVSQNPRHKITKRGQNVTFRCDPISEHNRLYWYRQTLGQGPEFLTYFQNEAQLEKSRLLSDRFSAERPKGSFSTLEIQRTEQGDSAMYLCASSSGPVGNEQFFGPGTRLTVL.

This clone was seen once. This rearrangement joins TRBV4-1 to TRBJ2-1, with 7 positions matching TRBD2. Losses at the gene ends were 0 bases for V and 0 bases for J; bases not matched to a gene: 8. Germline V lookup: CDR1 MGHRA, CDR2 YSYEKL. The CDR3 has 18 residues. CDR3 in amino acids: CASSQDGGKRGSYNEQFF. The CDR3 region has the DNA TGCGCCAGCAGCCAAGATGGGGGAAAGCGGGGCTCCTACAATGAGCAGTTCTTC.

This clone was found once. The chain employs TRBV19 and TRBJ2-7, with 9 bases matching TRBD1. The V segment lost 7 bases and the J segment 3 bases; nucleotides outside the gene matches: 7. The CDR3 sequence is 14 residues long. Germline values: CDR1 LNHDA, CDR2 SQIVND (reference sequence). CDR3: CASKTGTGSYEQYF. The CDR3 DNA reads as TGTGCCAGTAAGACCGGGACAGGGAGCTACGAGCAGTACTTC.

V gene TRBV7-9 combines with J gene TRBJ2-1; 9 bases align to TRBD2. The CDR3 is made up of 15 amino acids. With 5 bases clipped from V and 7 bases from J, the junction kept 9 bases outside the gene matches. Germline V gives CDR1 SEHNR, CDR2 FQNEAQ (reference sequence). CDR3 loop: CASSVHSGSSNEQFF. Here the CDR3 DNA reads TGTGCCAGCAGCGTCCATAGCGGGAGCTCAAATGAGCAGTTCTTC.

The V and J genes are TRBV4-3 and TRBJ2-3; no clear D gene. Germline assignment: CDR1 LGHNA and CDR2 YSLEER. V was trimmed by 6 bases and J by 2 bases, leaving 18 bases between them. The CDR3 length is 16 residues. The CDR3 region has the DNA TGCGCCAGCAGGAAGCAGGTTCCGGTATCCACAGATACGCAGTATTTT. This encodes CASRKQVPVSTDTQYF.

CDR3 amino acids: CASSPMGQGSNYGYTF. Here the CDR3 DNA reads TGTGCCAGCTCACCAATGGGACAGGGTTCTAACTATGGCTACACCTTC. V gene TRBV18 combines with J gene TRBJ1-2, with 9 bases that match TRBD1. Trimming took 2 bases from V and 0 from J; bases not matched to a gene: 4. Germline loops: CDR1 KGHSH, CDR2 LQKENI. The CDR3 is 16 residues long.

The chain is built from TRBV6-5 and TRBJ2-7, with 8 bases lining up with TRBD1. The CDR3 contains 16 residues. V lost 2 bases and J lost 3; bases outside the gene matches: 9. Germline V gene sequence: CDR1 MNHEY, CDR2 SVGAGI. The CDR3 sequence is CASSYERQGANYEQYF. CDR3 nucleotides: TGTGCCAGCAGTTACGAGCGCCAGGGGGCGAACTACGAGCAGTACTTC.

This sequence joins TRBV27 and TRBJ1-6; D is uncertain. CDR3 length equals 14 residues. V was shortened by 3 bases and J by 9 bases, with 12 bases between the two germline ends. CDR1 is MNHEY, CDR2 SMNVEV, per germline (reference sequence). The CDR3 DNA reads as TGTGCCAGCAGTTTTGGCGGTTTCGGTTCACCCCTCCACTTT. Translated: CASSFGGFGSPLHF.

A few counts support this clone. The genes are TRBV3-1 (or the pseudogene TRBV3-2) and TRBJ2-7; 7 bases map to TRBD1. Looked up from germline, CDR1 is LGHDT and CDR2 is YNNKEL (reference sequence). The CDR3 has 12 amino acids. V was clipped by 4 bases and J by 5 bases; unmatched bases: 2. CDR3 in DNA: TGTGCCAGCAGCCTGACAGGGAACGAGCAGTACTTC. It translates to CASSLTGNEQYF.